A selection of T cell receptor beta chains follows, all from one sample in a study of post-analysis software for immune sequencing data. TCRdb re-called the PCR reads with MiXCR, one entry per CDR3 protein. The repertoire has about 820,000 distinct CDR3 sequences, roughly half of them found once; the top ten carry around 4.5%. Sequencing was performed on blood. The receptors originated from a girl between 10 and 17 years old with multiple sclerosis. Each CDR3 is given with its conserved first and last residue. Fields, in order: J gene, V gene, D gene, clone size, CDR3 protein, CDR3 DNA. A D gene is named only where the DNA matches it firmly. Where a row states a size, it is once, few, many or the class of an expanded clone; other rows omit it.

J: TRBJ2-7; V: TRBV19; D: .; size: .; CDR3: CASRQAPLGGEQYF; DNA: TGTGCCAGTAGACAGGCCCCCCTCGGTGGCGAGCAGTACTTC
J: TRBJ2-7; V: TRBV7-3; D: .; size: .; CDR3: CASSPGLAELGEQYF; DNA: TGTGCCAGCAGTCCTGGTTTGGCGGAACTCGGAGAGCAGTACTTC
J: TRBJ2-1; V: TRBV30; D: .; size: few; CDR3: CAWSVPSISGNEQFF; DNA: TGTGCCTGGAGTGTACCTAGTATTTCAGGCAATGAGCAGTTCTTC
J: TRBJ1-6; V: TRBV6-2/TRBV6-3; D: .; size: .; CDR3: CASSYASNSPLHF; DNA: TGTGCCAGCAGTTACGCTAGCAATTCACCCCTCCACTTT
J: TRBJ2-7; V: TRBV7-3; D: TRBD1; size: few; CDR3: CASSRDRGNEQYF; DNA: TGTGCCAGCAGCCGGGACAGGGGAAACGAGCAGTACTTC
J: TRBJ2-1; V: TRBV7-9; D: .; size: once; CDR3: CASSQTSSVEQFF; DNA: TGTGCCAGCAGCCAGACTAGTTCGGTTGAGCAGTTCTTC
J: TRBJ1-1; V: TRBV2; D: .; size: .; CDR3: CASSEGAPSGTEAFF; DNA: TGTGCCAGCAGTGAAGGAGCGCCCTCGGGAACTGAAGCTTTCTTT
J: TRBJ2-1; V: TRBV29-1; D: .; size: .; CDR3: CSAAPLITDEQFF; DNA: TGCAGCGCCGCCCCTTTAATTACCGATGAGCAGTTCTTC
J: TRBJ2-1; V: TRBV27; D: TRBD2; size: .; CDR3: CASSPGTSGRSYNEQFF; DNA: TGTGCCAGCAGTCCAGGGACTAGCGGGAGGTCCTACAATGAGCAGTTCTTC
J: TRBJ2-7; V: TRBV7-9; D: .; size: .; CDR3: CASSLELLRDEQYF; DNA: TGTGCCAGCAGCTTAGAATTACTCAGGGACGAGCAGTACTTC
J: TRBJ2-5; V: TRBV20-1; D: .; size: .; CDR3: CSASTTRNQGRGETQYF; DNA: TGCAGTGCTTCGACGACTAGAAACCAGGGCCGGGGAGAGACCCAGTACTTC
J: TRBJ1-1; V: TRBV29-1; D: .; size: .; CDR3: CSVEPTRALGRAFF; DNA: TGCAGCGTTGAACCAACCAGGGCCCTAGGTAGGGCTTTCTTT
J: TRBJ2-7; V: TRBV4-2; D: TRBD1; size: .; CDR3: CASSQFTGTGYEQYF; DNA: TGTGCCAGCAGCCAATTTACCGGGACAGGCTACGAGCAGTACTTC
J: TRBJ1-5; V: TRBV12-3/TRBV12-4; D: .; size: .; CDR3: CASRSGGNQPQHF; DNA: TGTGCCAGCAGATCAGGGGGCAATCAGCCCCAGCATTTT
J: TRBJ1-2; V: TRBV12-3/TRBV12-4; D: .; size: .; CDR3: CASSPRTYYGYTF; DNA: TGTGCCAGCAGCCCCAGGACATACTATGGCTACACCTTC
J: TRBJ2-3; V: TRBV11-2; D: TRBD1; size: once; CDR3: CASSHGTVHADTQYF; DNA: TGTGCCAGCAGCCACGGGACAGTTCACGCAGATACGCAGTATTTT
J: TRBJ1-6; V: TRBV4-1; D: TRBD1; size: .; CDR3: CASSQLDRDNSPLHF; DNA: TGCGCCAGCAGCCAACTCGACAGGGATAATTCACCCCTCCACTTT
J: TRBJ1-1; V: TRBV4-1; D: .; size: .; CDR3: CASSQGLGRNTEAFF; DNA: TGCGCCAGCAGCCAAGGGCTGGGGAGGAACACTGAAGCTTTCTTT
J: TRBJ2-7; V: TRBV10-3; D: .; size: .; CDR3: CAIGTPAYEQYF; DNA: TGTGCCATCGGGACTCCCGCCTACGAGCAGTACTTC
J: TRBJ2-1; V: TRBV20-1; D: TRBD2; size: .; CDR3: CSARSSSGGSYNEQFF; DNA: TGCAGTGCTAGATCGTCTAGCGGGGGCTCCTACAATGAGCAGTTCTTC
J: TRBJ2-7; V: TRBV21-1; D: .; size: .; CDR3: CASSKEGIENSYEQYF; DNA: TGTGCCAGCAGCAAAGAAGGGATAGAAAACTCCTACGAGCAGTACTTC
J: TRBJ2-7; V: TRBV5-1; D: .; size: .; CDR3: CASSLAGQFSYEQYF; DNA: TGCGCCAGCAGCTTGGCTGGGCAGTTTTCCTACGAGCAGTACTTC